This T cell receptor beta chain was observed in a study of blood T cell repertoires in COVID-19. Background on the study: Acute and convalescent COVID-19 samples came from the United States, Italy and Spain.

Within the 2 weeks before study entry, each person in the exposed group met a COVID-19 case. Libraries were prepared by immunoSEQ multiplex PCR; TCRdb keeps only in-frame clonotypes and omits some of them. The repertoire has fewer than 350,000 clones, roughly 85% of them found once; the top ten carry approximately 1.9%. The ends lost 4 bases at V and 3 bases at J; junction bases unmatched: 12. From germline, CDR1 is KGHSH and CDR2 LQKENI. The length of the CDR3 is 16 residues. Sequencing input: PBMCs or T cells enriched from blood (not recorded which). The receptor was isolated from a woman in her 30s who had been exposed to COVID-19. This chain joins TRBV18 and TRBJ2-7, with 7 bases fitting TRBD2. The CDR3 loop reads CASSLTPGTTNYEQYF. CDR3 DNA: TGTGCCAGCTCACTAACCCCCGGGACTACGAACTACGAGCAGTACTTC.